These T cell receptor beta chains were read from a single sample in a study of blood T cell repertoires in COVID-19. Method: immunoSEQ multiplex PCR; TCRdb's copy keeps in-frame clones and lacks some. The sample holds tens of thousands of clones, 70% to 85% seen once. The sample comprised peripheral blood. Receptors were obtained from a woman aged 45-59 years with acute or convalescent COVID-19. The CDR3 runs from the conserved cysteine through the conserved F or W. Each record gives: D gene, J gene, clone size, V gene, CDR3 protein, CDR3 DNA. The D gene is left open where the match is weak. Where a row states a size, it is once, few, many or the class of an expanded clone; other rows omit it.

TRBD2	TRBJ2-7	.	TRBV30	CAWSVTSFLAEQYF	TGTGCCTGGAGTGTGACTAGCTTTCTGGCCGAGCAGTACTTC
.	TRBJ1-1	.	TRBV21-1	CASSKAGSGGAPSTEAFF	TGTGCCAGCAGCAAAGCCGGGTCGGGGGGCGCCCCGAGCACTGAAGCTTTCTTT
TRBD1	TRBJ1-5	.	TRBV7-9	CASSTQGFNQPQHF	TGTGCCAGCAGCACACAGGGGTTCAATCAGCCCCAGCATTTT
.	TRBJ1-4	.	TRBV6-5	CASADAPPTNEKLFF	TGTGCCAGTGCGGATGCCCCTCCAACTAATGAAAAACTGTTTTTT
TRBD1	TRBJ2-3	.	TRBV7-2	CASSFVRTGSASGGDTQYF	TGTGCCAGCAGCTTCGTCCGGACGGGGTCGGCCTCAGGGGGAGATACGCAGTATTTT
TRBD1	TRBJ2-7	few	TRBV7-2	CASSQGVGQTYEQYF	TGTGCCAGCAGCCAGGGGGTGGGTCAGACCTACGAGCAGTACTTC
.	TRBJ2-5	.	TRBV18	CASSPSGKPYQETQYF	TGTGCCAGCTCACCATCGGGGAAGCCGTACCAAGAGACCCAGTACTTC
.	TRBJ1-2	.	TRBV11-2	CASSLEAGNYGYTF	TGTGCCAGCAGCTTAGAGGCGGGAAACTATGGCTACACCTTC
.	TRBJ1-4	.	TRBV5-1	CASSLAPGLDEKLFF	TGCGCCAGCAGCTTGGCCCCAGGGTTGGATGAAAAACTGTTTTTT
TRBD1	TRBJ1-3	.	TRBV11-2	CASSSIRGGNTIYF	TGTGCCAGCAGCTCGATCAGGGGGGGAAACACCATATATTTT
TRBD1	TRBJ1-3	.	TRBV7-9	CASSRLLGQGSGNTIYF	TGTGCCAGCAGCCGCCTGTTGGGACAGGGCTCTGGAAACACCATATATTTT
.	TRBJ2-7	.	TRBV29-1	CSVGLAYEQYF	TGCAGCGTTGGTTTGGCTTACGAGCAGTACTTC
.	TRBJ1-5	.	TRBV6-1	CASSDQAGDINQPQHF	TGTGCCAGCAGTGACCAAGCAGGGGACATCAATCAGCCCCAGCATTTT
.	TRBJ2-7	.	TRBV14	CASSALQDGGYEQYF	TGTGCCAGCAGCGCCCTACAGGACGGGGGATACGAGCAGTACTTC
TRBD2	TRBJ2-7	.	TRBV28	CASTASGTRPDEQYF	TGTGCCAGCACCGCCAGCGGGACCCGTCCAGACGAGCAGTACTTC
TRBD2	TRBJ2-3	.	TRBV27	CASSSPASGRIYLDTQYF	TGTGCCAGCAGTTCCCCGGCTAGCGGGAGAATTTATTTGGATACGCAGTATTTT
.	TRBJ2-4	once	TRBV29-1	CSVAAGVFDKNIQYF	TGCAGCGTTGCAGCAGGGGTTTTTGACAAAAACATTCAGTACTTC
TRBD1	TRBJ1-2	.	TRBV6-4	CASKQTGDSNYGYTF	TGTGCCAGCAAACAGACAGGGGACTCTAACTATGGCTACACCTTC
TRBD1	TRBJ2-7	once	TRBV15	CASRRDRVTYEQYF	TGTGCCAGCCGCAGGGACAGGGTTACCTACGAGCAGTACTTC
TRBD2	TRBJ2-1	.	TRBV5-6	CASSLGLAGGPHNEQFF	TGTGCCAGCAGCTTGGGACTAGCGGGAGGGCCCCACAATGAGCAGTTCTTC
.	TRBJ2-3	.	TRBV25-1	CASSGGWDTQYF	TGTGCCAGCAGTGGAGGTTGGGATACGCAGTATTTT
TRBD1	TRBJ1-2	.	TRBV15	CATSRRTGVRNYGYTF	TGTGCCACCAGCAGACGGACAGGGGTTAGGAACTATGGCTACACCTTC
TRBD1	TRBJ2-5	once	TRBV7-9	CASSISKTGPETQYF	TGTGCCAGCAGCATAAGTAAGACAGGGCCGGAGACCCAGTACTTC
.	TRBJ2-6	.	TRBV30	CAWSVLAAGANVLTF	TGTGCCTGGAGTGTACTGGCGGCTGGGGCCAACGTCCTGACTTTC
.	TRBJ1-6	.	TRBV2	CASSSGNGSPLHF	TGTGCCAGCAGTTCAGGGAACGGTTCACCCCTCCACTTT
.	TRBJ2-1	.	TRBV4-3	CASSQGGQSHEQFF	TGCGCCAGCAGCCAAGGGGGCCAGTCCCATGAGCAGTTCTTC
TRBD1	TRBJ1-1	few	TRBV2	CASSVGGREAFF	TGTGCCAGCAGTGTAGGGGGCCGCGAAGCTTTCTTT
.	TRBJ1-1	.	TRBV27	CASSRVRSEAFF	TGTGCCAGCAGTCGAGTCCGATCTGAAGCTTTCTTT
TRBD1	TRBJ1-2	.	TRBV6-5	CASSRQGFYGYTF	TGTGCCAGCAGCAGACAGGGGTTTTATGGCTACACCTTC
TRBD2	TRBJ2-6	.	TRBV5-6	CASSLKRGGFGANVLTF	TGTGCCAGCAGCTTGAAGCGGGGGGGCTTTGGGGCCAACGTCCTGACTTTC
TRBD1	TRBJ1-4	.	TRBV5-1	CASSTGQGATNEKLFF	TGCGCCAGCAGCACGGGACAGGGGGCAACTAATGAAAAACTGTTTTTT
TRBD2	TRBJ2-3	.	TRBV2	CASSVGAGGVLF	TGTGCCAGCAGTGTGGGGGCGGGAGGGGTTCTTTTT
.	TRBJ2-1	.	TRBV7-2	CASSADKSSYNEQFF	TGTGCCAGCAGTGCGGACAAGAGCTCCTACAATGAGCAGTTCTTC
.	TRBJ1-1	.	TRBV3-1/TRBV3-2	CASSQQGEAFF	TGTGCCAGCAGCCAACAGGGTGAAGCTTTCTTT
.	TRBJ2-7	once	TRBV7-8	CAGSLRQYGEQYF	TGTGCCGGCAGCTTGAGACAGTACGGCGAGCAGTACTTC
TRBD2	TRBJ2-5	.	TRBV7-2	CASSRGLVRETQYF	TGTGCCAGCAGCCGCGGACTAGTTAGAGAGACCCAGTACTTC